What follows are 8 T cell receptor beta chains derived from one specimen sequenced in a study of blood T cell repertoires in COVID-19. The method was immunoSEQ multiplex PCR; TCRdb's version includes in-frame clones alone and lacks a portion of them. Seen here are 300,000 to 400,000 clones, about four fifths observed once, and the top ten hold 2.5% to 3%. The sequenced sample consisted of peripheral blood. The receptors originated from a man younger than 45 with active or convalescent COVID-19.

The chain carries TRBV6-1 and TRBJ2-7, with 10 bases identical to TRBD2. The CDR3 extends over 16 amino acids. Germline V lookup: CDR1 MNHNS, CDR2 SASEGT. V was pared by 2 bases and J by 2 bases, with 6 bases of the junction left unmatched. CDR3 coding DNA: TGTGCCAGCAGTGAATGGCTAGCGGGAGAGGCCTACGAGCAGTACTTC. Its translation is CASSEWLAGEAYEQYF.

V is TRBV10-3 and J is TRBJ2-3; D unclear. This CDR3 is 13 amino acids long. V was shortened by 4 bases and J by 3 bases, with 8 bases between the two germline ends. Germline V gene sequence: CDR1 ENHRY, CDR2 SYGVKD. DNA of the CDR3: TGTGCCATCAGTGCCGCGTTGACAGATACGCAGTATTTT. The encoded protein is CAISAALTDTQYF.

The CDR3 spells CASTTAGPGQGAHYGYTF. The CDR3 DNA is TGTGCCAGCACCACAGCTGGACCGGGACAGGGGGCACACTATGGCTACACCTTC. The chain employs TRBV28 and TRBJ1-2, with TRBD1 identical over 12 bases. V lost 7 bases to trimming and J lost 3 bases; unmatched junction nucleotides: 15. CDR1 is MDHEN, CDR2 SYDVKM, per germline. This CDR3 spans 18 amino acids.

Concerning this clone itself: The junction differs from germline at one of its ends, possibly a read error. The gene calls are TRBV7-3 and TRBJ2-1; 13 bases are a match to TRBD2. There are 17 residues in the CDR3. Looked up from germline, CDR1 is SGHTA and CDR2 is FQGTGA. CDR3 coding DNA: TGTGCCAGCAGCGTAACCGGGACTAGCGGGGCATGGGATGAGCAGTTCTTC. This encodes CASSVTGTSGAWDEQFF.

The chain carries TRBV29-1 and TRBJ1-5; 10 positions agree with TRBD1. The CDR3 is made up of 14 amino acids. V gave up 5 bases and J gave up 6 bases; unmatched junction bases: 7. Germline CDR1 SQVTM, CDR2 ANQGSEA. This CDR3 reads CSVRGTGVGQPQHF. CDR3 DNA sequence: TGCAGCGTTCGTGGGACAGGGGTGGGTCAGCCCCAGCATTTT.

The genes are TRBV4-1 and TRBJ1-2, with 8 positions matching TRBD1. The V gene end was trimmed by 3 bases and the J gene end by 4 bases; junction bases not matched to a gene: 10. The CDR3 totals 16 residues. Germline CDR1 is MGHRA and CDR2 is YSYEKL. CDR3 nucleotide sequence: TGCGCCAGCAGCCAGAGGGAGACAGGGGCAGGCTATGGCTACACCTTC. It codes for CASSQRETGAGYGYTF.

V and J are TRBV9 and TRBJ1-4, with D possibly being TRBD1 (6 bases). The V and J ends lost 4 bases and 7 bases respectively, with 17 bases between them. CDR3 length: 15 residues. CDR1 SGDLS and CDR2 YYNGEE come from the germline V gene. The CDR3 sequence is CASSTQGTRGEKLFF. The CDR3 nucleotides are TGTGCCAGCAGCACACAGGGAACTAGAGGTGAAAAACTGTTTTTT. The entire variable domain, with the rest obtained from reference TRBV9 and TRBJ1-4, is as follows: DSGVTQTPKHLITATGQRVTLRCSPRSGDLSVYWYQQSLDQGLQFLIQYYNGEERAKGNILERFSAQQFPDLHSELNLSSLELGDSALYFCASSTQGTRGEKLFFGSGTQLSVL.

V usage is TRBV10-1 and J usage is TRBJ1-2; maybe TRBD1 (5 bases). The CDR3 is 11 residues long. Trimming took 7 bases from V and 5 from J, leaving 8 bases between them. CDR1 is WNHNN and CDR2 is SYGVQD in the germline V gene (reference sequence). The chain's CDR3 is CASNPGYGYTF. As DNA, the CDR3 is TGCGCCAGCAACCCAGGGTATGGCTACACCTTC.